The 26 T cell receptor beta chains below come from one sample, sequenced in a study of breast tumors, draining lymph nodes, adjacent tissues. TCRdb re-analysed the multiplex PCR reads in MiXCR, keeping a single row per CDR3 protein. The data show around 66,000 distinct CDR3 sequences, less than 45% seen once. The sequenced sample was breast tumor tissue. These receptors originate from a female donor with breast cancer. Some clones in this sample may be carry-over from other donors' samples.

This clonotype was observed a handful of times. The chain joins TRBV16 to TRBJ1-2; 10 bases map to TRBD1. This CDR3 region has 15 residues. After removal of 2 bases from V and 7 bases from J, the junction contained 7 bases not matched to a gene. Germline V gene sequence: CDR1 KGHSY, CDR2 FQNENV. The DNA for the CDR3 is TGTGCCAGCAGCCAAGTGACCCGGGACAGGGGTGGCTACACCTTC. This sequence encodes CASSQVTRDRGGYTF.

This clonotype was seen ten or more times. The chain links TRBV24-1 to TRBJ2-3, with TRBD2 matching over 8 bases. Trimming removed 1 base from V and 4 bases from J; junction bases left unmatched: 9. Germline CDR1 reads KGHDR; CDR2 reads SFDVKD. The CDR3 extends over 17 amino acids. The chain's CDR3 is CATSDFAGRGEADTQYF. CDR3 bases: TGTGCCACCAGTGATTTTGCAGGGCGGGGGGAGGCAGATACGCAGTATTTT.

Notes on this clonotype: This may be a read error: a much more frequent sequence differs by one nucleotide. The rearrangement joins TRBV6-6 to TRBJ1-6; D gene ambiguous. Germline values: CDR1 MNHNY, CDR2 SVGAGI (reference sequence). V was shortened by 5 bases and J by 0 bases, with 11 bases between the two germline ends. This CDR3 has 16 amino acids. The DNA of the CDR3 is TGTGCCAGCAGTCACGTGGGGAGCTCCTATAATTCACCCCTCCACTTT. Its protein product is CASSHVGSSYNSPLHF.

This clonotype is medium-sized. The chain recombines TRBV20-1 with TRBJ1-2, with a tentative D call TRBD1 (5 bases). The CDR3 contains 14 residues. V was pared by 3 bases and J by 4 bases, with 15 bases between. Germline CDR1 and CDR2: DFQATT and SNEGSKA (reference sequence). The CDR3 here is CSARPTGGGYGYTF. Written as DNA, the CDR3 is TGCAGTGCTAGGCCTACCGGGGGTGGCTATGGCTACACCTTC.

This chain joins TRBV7-2 and TRBJ1-6, with 11 bases matching TRBD1. The germline CDR1 and CDR2 sequences are SGHTA and FQGNSA. The V and J ends lost 6 bases and 6 bases, in that order; junction bases with no gene match: 7. The CDR3 is 16 amino acids. CDR3 nucleotides: TGTGCCAGCAGAAAGGGGACAGGGGGATCTAATTCACCCCTCCACTTT. Translation gives CASRKGTGGSNSPLHF.

This sequence joins TRBV7-9 and TRBJ1-6; D is perhaps TRBD1 (5 bases). V lost 4 bases, J lost 14 bases, and 18 bases lay in between. CDR3 length: 14 amino acids. Looked up from germline, CDR1 is SEHNR and CDR2 is FQNEAQ (reference sequence). The CDR3 DNA is TGTGCCAGCAGCTCCCTGGACGGGACCCTAGCCCTCCACTTT. It specifies CASSSLDGTLALHF.

This sequence joins TRBV11-2 and TRBJ2-1; 7 positions match TRBD1. The V and J ends lost 6 bases and 9 bases, in that order; junction bases with no gene match: 11. In germline, CDR1 is SGHAT, CDR2 FQNNGV. This CDR3 region has 14 residues. CDR3 region: CASSRQGFPSEQFF. The CDR3 bases are TGTGCCAGCAGTCGACAGGGATTCCCCAGTGAGCAGTTCTTC.

This clonotype showed up many times. The chain is built from TRBV3-1 and TRBJ1-6; D is uncertain. Germline CDR1 LGHDT, CDR2 YNNKEL (reference sequence). The V gene lost 3 bases and the J gene lost 8 bases, with 14 bases spanning the gap. This CDR3 has 15 amino acids. The CDR3 DNA sequence: TGTGCCAGCAGCCAGACGAATCTTGGGGATTCACCCCTCCACTTT. Its translation: CASSQTNLGDSPLHF.

The chain carries TRBV5-1 and TRBJ2-1; D remains ambiguous. V dropped 0 bases and J dropped 9 bases, with 10 bases sitting between them. The CDR3 is 13 residues long. Germline CDR1 SGHRS, CDR2 YFSETQ. The CDR3 DNA follows: TGCGCCAGCAGCTTGGAGCAAGGTATTGAGCAGTTCTTC. Its protein product is CASSLEQGIEQFF.

This clonotype was counted at least ten times. The chain employs TRBV25-1 and TRBJ1-5; possible D gene TRBD1, 5 bases. This CDR3 is built from 15 residues. V was shortened by 5 bases and J by 4 bases, with 15 bases between the two germline ends. Germline V gene lookup returns CDR1 MGHDK and CDR2 SYGVNS. The CDR3 region is CASSTSGVENQPQHF. The DNA for the CDR3 is TGTGCCAGCAGTACCTCGGGGGTTGAGAATCAGCCCCAGCATTTT. The full variable domain, completed using reference TRBV25-1 and TRBJ1-5, is EADIYQTPRYLVIGTGKKITLECSQTMGHDKMYWYQQDPGMELHLIHYSYGVNSTEKGDLSSESTVSRIRTEHFPLTLESARPSHTSQYLCASSTSGVENQPQHFGDGTRLSIL.

In this sample, this clonotype turned up a few times. The V gene is TRBV6-5, the J gene TRBJ1-5; D remains unclear. The CDR3 extends over 17 amino acids. Germline V gene sequence: CDR1 MNHEY, CDR2 SVGAGI. Trimming took 0 bases from V and 7 from J, leaving 19 bases between them. The CDR3 DNA is TGTGCCAGCAGTTACTCGTTTTCCTCGGAGAGTGGGCAGCCCCAGCATTTT. Protein sequence: CASSYSFSSESGQPQHF.

In this sample, this clonotype turned up a few times. V is TRBV6-4 and J is TRBJ2-2, with 8 bases lining up with TRBD2. The germline CDR1 and CDR2 sequences are MRHNA and SNTAGT. V shed 0 bases and J 9 bases; nucleotides not matched to a gene: 24. This CDR3 comprises 21 residues. The DNA of the CDR3 is TGTGCCAGCAGTGACTCGGAGACTAAAGCACGTCCGGGGGGGCCAAACCGGGAGCTGTTTTTT. The encoded protein is CASSDSETKARPGGPNRELFF.

This clonotype was counted ten times or more. The chain couples TRBV27 to TRBJ2-5; D not certain. Per the germline V gene, CDR1 is MNHEY and CDR2 is SMNVEV (reference sequence). There are 14 residues in the CDR3. V was shortened by 5 bases and J by 1 base, with 11 bases between the two germline ends. As DNA, the CDR3 is TGTGCCAGCAGTCCCTTAAATTCCCAAGAGACCCAGTACTTC. This gives the protein CASSPLNSQETQYF.

The chain is built from TRBV6-2 or TRBV6-3 and TRBJ1-2; D unresolved. V lost 5 bases to trimming and J lost 5 bases, with 18 bases between them. From germline, CDR1 is MNHEY and CDR2 SVGEGT. The length of the CDR3 is 15 residues. CDR3 in amino acids: CASSHPQEDIYGYTF. As DNA, the CDR3 is TGTGCCAGCAGTCACCCCCAGGAAGACATTTATGGCTACACCTTC.

As to this clonotype: One junction end does not reproduce the germline sequence, and a read error may be involved. V and J are TRBV9 and TRBJ1-2, with D possibly matching TRBD1 (6 bases). This CDR3 is 15 amino acids long. Germline V gene lookup returns CDR1 SGDLS and CDR2 YYNGEE. The CDR3 spells CASSSTRGLLDGSTF. CDR3 DNA: TGTGCCAGCAGCTCAACCAGGGGTTTATTGGATGGCTCCACCTTC.

Remarks on this clonotype: This could be a read error, since a much larger clone is one nucleotide away. The chain couples TRBV6-2 or TRBV6-3 to TRBJ2-1; 7 nucleotides line up with TRBD2. The CDR3 spans 14 residues. Germline assignment: CDR1 MNHEY and CDR2 SVGEGT. The V gene end was trimmed by 6 bases and the J gene end by 5 bases; junction bases not matched to a gene: 7. CDR3 amino acids: CASRRAGTNNEQFF. The CDR3 nucleotides read TGTGCCAGCAGGCGAGCGGGGACGAACAATGAGCAGTTCTTC.

This clonotype was detected once. A single base separates this from a much larger clone, so it may be a read error. The J gene is TRBJ1-5, the V gene TRBV27; D is uncertain. Trimming shortened V by 7 bases and J by 4 bases, and 11 bases separated the two germline ends. The germline V gene has CDR1 MNHEY and CDR2 SMNVEV (reference sequence). The CDR3 totals 13 residues. CDR3 in DNA: TGTGCCAGCAAGGAACAGCGGAATCAGCCCCAGCATTTT. Translated, it gives CASKEQRNQPQHF.

The genes are TRBV20-1 and TRBJ2-5; D may be TRBD2 (7 bases). The CDR3 covers 15 residues. V shed 6 bases and J shed 9 bases, with 26 bases lying between them. The germline gives CDR1 DFQATT, CDR2 SNEGSKA (reference sequence). CDR3 in DNA: TGCAGTGCCCGAGGGGGGGGAAGAGGCAATCAGCCCCAGTACTTC. Its translation: CSARGGGRGNQPQYF.

This clonotype appeared many times. The chain has TRBV27 and TRBJ2-1; a possible D gene is TRBD2 (5 bases). The CDR3 contains 15 residues. CDR1 and CDR2 from the germline V gene are MNHEY and SMNVEV (reference sequence). V was trimmed by 3 bases and J by 0 bases, leaving 9 bases between them. CDR3 residues: CASSLDFGSYNEQFF. In DNA form, the CDR3 reads TGTGCCAGCAGTTTGGACTTCGGCTCCTACAATGAGCAGTTCTTC.

The V and J genes are TRBV9 and TRBJ1-5; TRBD1 is a possible D gene (5 bases). The germline gives CDR1 SGDLS, CDR2 YYNGEE. V was trimmed by 0 bases and J by 7 bases, leaving 8 bases between them. This CDR3 contains 13 residues. CDR3 nucleotide sequence: TGTGCCAGCAGCGTAGGGGGCGGGCAGCCCCAGCATTTT. Amino acid sequence: CASSVGGGQPQHF.

This clonotype was seen ten or more times. J is TRBJ2-3 and V is TRBV7-8; TRBD2 agrees at 12 bases. Germline CDR1 SGHVS, CDR2 FQNEAQ. This CDR3 has 18 residues. Trimming cost V 1 base and J 7 bases; bases outside gene matches: 12. This CDR3 reads CASSLVFRASGRGYTQYF. The CDR3 bases are TGTGCCAGCAGCTTAGTCTTCCGGGCTAGCGGGAGGGGGTATACGCAGTATTTT.

This clonotype was seen many times. V and J are TRBV12-3 or TRBV12-4 and TRBJ1-2; the match to TRBD1 covers 8 bases. There are 15 residues in the CDR3. With V trimmed by 7 bases and J by 8 bases, 15 bases remained unmatched. CDR3 sequence (DNA): TGTGCCAGCAACCAGGGGGCCTGGGACAGCCTGGGCTACACCTTC. It codes for CASNQGAWDSLGYTF.

The sample holds one count of this clonotype. The V gene is TRBV19, the J gene TRBJ1-2, with 11 bases aligning to TRBD1. V lost 3 bases and J lost 4; bases outside the gene matches: 4. The CDR3 loop spans 15 amino acids. CDR1 LNHDA and CDR2 SQIVND come from the germline V gene (reference sequence). This CDR3 is CASSMRGQGVYGYTF. The CDR3 coding sequence is TGTGCCAGTAGTATGAGGGGACAGGGGGTCTATGGCTACACCTTC.

In its sample, this clonotype was seen a few times. This may arise from a read error, as a much more abundant clone is one base away. The chain recombines TRBV13 with TRBJ2-1; D is uncertain. Germline V gene lookup returns CDR1 PRHDT and CDR2 FYEKMQ (reference sequence). V lost 5 bases and J 8 bases, leaving 13 bases between the germline ends. This CDR3 comprises 13 residues. The CDR3 coding sequence is TGTGCCAGCAGCCAACTCGGGTTTCATGAGCAGTTCTTC. Translation: CASSQLGFHEQFF.

This clonotype was recorded only once. The genes are TRBV4-3 and TRBJ1-2; D might be TRBD1 (5 bases). The CDR3 has 15 residues. CDR1 and CDR2 (germline): LGHNA, YSLEER. The V and J ends lost 0 bases and 5 bases respectively, with 13 bases between them. The CDR3 sequence: CASSQEGQGRYGYTF. The CDR3 DNA reads TGCGCCAGCAGCCAAGAGGGGCAGGGCCGGTATGGCTACACCTTC.

CDR3 residues: CASSPPTVTNYGYTF. Written as DNA, the CDR3 is TGTGCCAGCAGTCCCCCGACGGTTACTAACTATGGCTACACCTTC. The V and J genes are TRBV12-3 or TRBV12-4 and TRBJ1-2; no firm D call. This CDR3 comprises 15 residues. The V end lost 5 bases, the J end lost 0 bases, and 13 bases lay between the germline ends.